This passage covers 29 T cell receptor beta chains from one sample sequenced in a study of response to subunit inactivated influenza vaccine. In TCRdb, the RT-PCR reads were re-called with MiXCR into one record per CDR3 protein. This table holds 450,000 to 500,000 distinct CDR3 sequences, approximately 10% found once. The input for sequencing was PBMCs from blood, taken roughly 47 days after vaccination. The receptors stem from a man aged 50 or older who received an inactivated influenza vaccine.

This clonotype was found a few times. The gene calls are TRBV7-6 and TRBJ1-4; D uncertain. Germline V gene lookup returns CDR1 SGHVS and CDR2 FNYEAQ. The CDR3 is 15 residues long. Trimming left V 3 bases short and J 7 bases short, with 15 bases between. The DNA of the CDR3 is TGTGCCAGCAGCTTTACTTTGGCAGCAACTGAAAAACTGTTTTTT. Translation: CASSFTLAATEKLFF. The entire variable domain, with the rest obtained from reference TRBV7-6 and TRBJ1-4, is as follows: GAGVSQSPRYKVTKRGQDVALRCDPISGHVSLYWYRQALGQGPEFLTYFNYEAQQDKSGLPNDRFSAERPEGSISTLTIQRTEQRDSAMYRCASSFTLAATEKLFFGSGTQLSVL.

This clonotype was seen ten or more times. This chain uses TRBV6-2 or TRBV6-3 with TRBJ2-1, with TRBD2 identical over 10 bases. The germline CDR1 and CDR2 sequences are MNHEY and SVGEGT. Trimming took 1 base from V and 0 from J; bases not matched to a gene: 6. The CDR3 is 18 amino acids. The CDR3 bases are TGTGCCAGCAGTTACTTAGCGGCTAGCGGGAGCTCCTACAATGAGCAGTTCTTC. It is translated as CASSYLAASGSSYNEQFF.

There are a few counts of this clonotype. This chain uses TRBV6-2 or TRBV6-3 with TRBJ2-7; D tentatively reads TRBD1 or TRBD2 (5 bases each). Germline loops: CDR1 MNHEY, CDR2 SVGEGT. CDR3 length: 14 residues. V lost 7 bases to trimming and J lost 5 bases, with 18 bases between them. The CDR3, as DNA: TGTGCCAGCAATCTTAATCTCGGGGCAAACGAGCAGTACTTC. It specifies CASNLNLGANEQYF.

The V and J genes are TRBV7-9 and TRBJ2-1, with TRBD2 as a possible D gene (5 bases). Germline CDR1 reads SEHNR; CDR2 reads FQNEAQ (reference sequence). V was cut by 4 bases and J by 10 bases, with 14 bases left in between. The CDR3 totals 13 residues. This CDR3 reads CASSSEGVSEQFF. CDR3 in DNA: TGTGCCAGCAGCTCCGAGGGAGTTTCAGAGCAGTTCTTC. Full variable domain (missing parts from reference TRBV7-9 and TRBJ2-1): DTGVSQNPRHKITKRGQNVTFRCDPISEHNRLYWYRQTLGQGPEFLTYFQNEAQLEKSRLLSDRFSAERPKGSFSTLEIQRTEQGDSAMYLCASSSEGVSEQFFGPGTRLTVL.

This chain connects TRBV28 to TRBJ2-1, with 14 bases fitting TRBD2. Germline lookup yields CDR1 MDHEN and CDR2 SYDVKM. CDR3 length: 19 residues. Germline trimming cut 5 bases from V and 4 bases from J; bases unmatched to any gene: 13. The CDR3: CASSTQKAGLAGEYNEQFF. In nucleotides, the CDR3 is TGTGCCAGCAGTACACAGAAAGCGGGACTAGCGGGGGAGTACAATGAGCAGTTCTTC.

This clonotype has more than one count but fewer than ten. The chain uses TRBV6-1 and TRBJ2-2; 9 bases are shared with TRBD2. The CDR3 consists of 14 residues. Germline V CDR1 and CDR2: MNHNS, SASEGT. V lost 10 bases, J lost 9 bases, and 12 bases stayed unmatched. CDR3: CATKGREGLRELFF. CDR3 DNA: TGTGCCACTAAGGGGCGGGAGGGCCTCCGGGAGCTGTTTTTT.

The chain employs TRBV20-1 and TRBJ2-3, with TRBD2 identical over 9 bases. Germline V gene lookup returns CDR1 DFQATT and CDR2 SNEGSKA (reference sequence). There are 15 residues in the CDR3. J gave up 2 bases and V 0 bases, and 3 bases lay outside the gene matches. DNA of the CDR3: TGCAGTGCTAGAGATCTAGCGGGGCCCACAGATACGCAGTATTTT. Translating gives CSARDLAGPTDTQYF.

This clonotype came up many times. The rearrangement joins TRBV5-1 to TRBJ2-7; 8 positions match TRBD2. Germline V gene data show CDR1 as SGHRS and CDR2 as YFSETQ. J lost 2 bases, V lost 0 bases, and 4 bases had no gene match. The CDR3 runs to 15 residues. DNA of the CDR3: TGCGCCAGCAGCTTGGCCGGTAGCGGGACCTACGAGCAGTACTTC. This gives the protein CASSLAGSGTYEQYF.

The chain combines TRBV24-1 with TRBJ2-7; D uncertain. Germline assignment: CDR1 KGHDR and CDR2 SFDVKD. CDR3 length equals 12 residues. V lost 3 bases to trimming and J lost 3 bases, with 5 bases between them. CDR3 in amino acids: CATSDAVYEQYF. CDR3 nucleotide sequence: TGTGCCACCAGTGATGCCGTCTACGAGCAGTACTTC.

This clonotype was recorded at least ten times. This chain uses TRBV12-3 or TRBV12-4 with TRBJ1-5, with 9 bases that match TRBD1. V lost 5 bases, J lost 7 bases, and 6 bases stayed unmatched. This CDR3 has 14 amino acids. The CDR3 spells CASSPGQGGQPQHF. Here the CDR3 DNA reads TGTGCCAGCAGTCCGGGACAGGGTGGCCAGCCCCAGCATTTT.

In its sample, this clonotype was seen many times. The chain recombines TRBV9 with TRBJ2-1, with 7 bases that match TRBD2. The CDR3 loop spans 14 amino acids. Trimming removed 6 bases from V and 8 bases from J; junction bases left unmatched: 11. From germline, CDR1 is SGDLS and CDR2 YYNGEE. This CDR3 reads CASNKGWGRDEQFF. The CDR3 DNA follows: TGTGCCAGCAACAAAGGGTGGGGGAGGGATGAGCAGTTCTTC.

This clonotype was counted a few times. The rearrangement joins TRBV10-3 to TRBJ2-3; 7 bases match TRBD1. CDR3 length: 15 residues. The ends lost 4 bases at V and 3 bases at J; junction bases unmatched: 7. In germline, CDR1 is ENHRY, CDR2 SYGVKD. The CDR3 region has the DNA TGTGCCATCAGTGCTCGACAGGGCTTTACAGATACGCAGTATTTT. It is translated as CAISARQGFTDTQYF.

In nucleotides, the CDR3 is TGTGCCAGCAGCGCACTGGGACTAGCGGGAGTTGGAGATACGCAGTATTTT. Translated: CASSALGLAGVGDTQYF. This chain links TRBV9 with TRBJ2-3, with 14 bases fitting TRBD2. V shed 3 bases and J 5 bases; nucleotides not matched to a gene: 8. The CDR3 length is 17 residues. Germline V CDR1 and CDR2: SGDLS, YYNGEE.

This clonotype has a handful of counts. The chain couples TRBV7-9 to TRBJ2-7; possible D gene TRBD2, 7 bases. The CDR3 has 15 amino acids. Trimming removed 3 bases from V and 6 bases from J, with 18 bases in between. Germline lookup yields CDR1 SEHNR and CDR2 FQNEAQ (reference sequence). The CDR3 sequence is CASSLGGAGSREQYF. CDR3 bases: TGTGCCAGCAGCTTGGGGGGGGCTGGATCTCGCGAGCAGTACTTC.

The J gene is TRBJ1-5, the V gene TRBV5-6; 9 positions match TRBD1. There are 15 residues in the CDR3. Losses at the gene ends were 3 bases for V and 3 bases for J; bases not matched to a gene: 4. Germline V gives CDR1 SGHDT, CDR2 YYEEEE. The chain's CDR3 is CASSWGTGNNQPQHF. The CDR3 DNA sequence: TGTGCCAGCAGCTGGGGGACAGGGAACAATCAGCCCCAGCATTTT.

The table lists this clonotype with a few counts. The chain is built from TRBV5-6 and TRBJ2-5, with D maybe TRBD2 (6 bases). Germline V CDR1 and CDR2: SGHDT, YYEEEE. V lost 5 bases, J lost 5 bases, and 13 bases lay in between. This CDR3 has 13 residues. CDR3 sequence reads: CASRESGLETQYF. CDR3 DNA: TGTGCCAGCAGAGAGAGCGGGTTGGAGACCCAGTACTTC.

This rearrangement joins TRBV29-1 to TRBJ2-1; 14 bases line up with TRBD2. J lost 9 bases, V lost 6 bases, and 13 bases had no gene match. The CDR3 is 16 amino acids. Germline V gene lookup returns CDR1 SQVTM and CDR2 ANQGSEA. The DNA for the CDR3 is TGCAGCGTCCCCCCCTGGACTAGCGGGGGGTCGGGTGAGCAGTTCTTC. This gives the protein CSVPPWTSGGSGEQFF.

This clonotype came up many times. This chain joins TRBV5-6 and TRBJ2-1; D is undetermined. Germline V CDR1 and CDR2: SGHDT, YYEEEE. Trimming removed 0 bases at V and 6 bases at J, with 13 bases between. This CDR3 is 15 amino acids long. The CDR3 DNA reads TGTGCCAGCAGCTTGGAGCTACCCCGAACCAATGAGCAGTTCTTC. Amino acids: CASSLELPRTNEQFF.

This clonotype was detected only a few times. The chain carries TRBV24-1 and TRBJ2-1, with TRBD2 matching over 10 bases. The junction had 5 bases not matched to a gene; V was cut back by 4 bases and J by 3 bases. Germline V lookup: CDR1 KGHDR, CDR2 SFDVKD. There are 16 residues in the CDR3. The CDR3 here is CATSDMASGGYNEQFF. CDR3 coding DNA: TGTGCCACCAGTGACATGGCTAGCGGGGGCTACAATGAGCAGTTCTTC.

This clonotype was seen more than once but under ten times. V is TRBV25-1 and J is TRBJ2-3; TRBD1 or TRBD2 may be the D gene (5 bases each). This CDR3 is 15 amino acids long. V gave up 6 bases and J gave up 2 bases, with 15 bases separating them. Looked up from germline, CDR1 is MGHDK and CDR2 is SYGVNS. The CDR3 DNA follows: TGTGCCAGCAGGAGGGGTGGTTCCAACACAGATACGCAGTATTTT. Its translation is CASRRGGSNTDTQYF.

There are many counts of this clonotype. The V and J genes are TRBV9 and TRBJ2-7; 7 bases map to TRBD2. Germline CDR1 SGDLS, CDR2 YYNGEE. This CDR3 has 14 residues. Trimming cost V 0 bases and J 2 bases; bases outside gene matches: 2. The DNA of the CDR3 is TGTGCCAGCAGCGTAGATGGGGGGGCCTACGAGCAGTACTTC. Translation gives CASSVDGGAYEQYF.

The chain employs TRBV7-8 and TRBJ1-4, with a weak D call TRBD1 (5 bases). The length of the CDR3 is 20 residues. Germline loops: CDR1 SGHVS, CDR2 FQNEAQ. The V end lost 1 base, the J end lost 8 bases, and 29 bases lay between the germline ends. For the CDR3, the DNA is TGTGCCAGCAGCTTAGTAGGGGCAGGGTTGATCCCGGCCCTCAGAGAAAAACTGTTTTTT. It yields the protein CASSLVGAGLIPALREKLFF.

This clonotype showed up just a few times. The CDR3 here is CSARDLSGGGPYEQYF. The DNA for the CDR3 is TGCAGTGCTAGAGACCTTAGCGGGGGTGGCCCCTACGAGCAGTACTTC. The chain recombines TRBV20-1 with TRBJ2-7; 9 bases line up with TRBD2. The V and J ends lost 0 bases and 2 bases, in that order; junction bases with no gene match: 8. Germline CDR1 is DFQATT and CDR2 is SNEGSKA (reference sequence). This CDR3 contains 16 residues.

V usage is TRBV29-1 and J usage is TRBJ1-2; no definite D call. CDR3 length equals 11 residues. The germline V gene encodes CDR1 SQVTM and CDR2 ANQGSEA. The V and J ends lost 1 base and 0 bases respectively, with 0 bases between them. The CDR3 nucleotides read TGCAGCGTTGAAGCTAACTATGGCTACACCTTC. Its translation: CSVEANYGYTF.

This clonotype has more than one count but fewer than ten. J is TRBJ2-7 and V is TRBV14; the D gene is possibly TRBD2 (5 bases). Trimming left V 2 bases short and J 4 bases short, with 9 bases between. The CDR3 runs 13 residues. Germline V gene sequence: CDR1 SGHDN, CDR2 FVKESK. The CDR3 loop is CASSQSTGYEQYF. The CDR3 bases are TGTGCCAGCAGCCAAAGCACGGGGTACGAGCAGTACTTC.

This clonotype showed up many times. This rearrangement joins TRBV7-2 to TRBJ2-1; tentative D call: TRBD1 (6 bases). Germline values: CDR1 SGHTA, CDR2 FQGNSA. V lost 5 bases and J 6 bases, leaving 14 bases between the germline ends. The CDR3 loop spans 14 amino acids. CDR3 residues: CASSQNRVGNEQFF. In DNA, the CDR3 is TGTGCCAGCAGCCAGAACAGGGTCGGCAATGAGCAGTTCTTC. The full variable domain, with the rest looked up from reference TRBV7-2 and TRBJ2-1, is GAGVSQSPSNKVTEKGKDVELRCDPISGHTALYWYRQSLGQGLEFLIYFQGNSAPDKSGLPSDRFSAERTGGSVSTLTIQRTQQEDSAVYLCASSQNRVGNEQFFGPGTRLTVL.

CDR3 loop: CASSWRERLGEQYF. The CDR3 coding sequence is TGTGCCAGCAGTTGGAGGGAGAGGCTTGGGGAGCAGTACTTC. V usage is TRBV27 and J usage is TRBJ2-7; D might be TRBD2 (6 bases). The germline V gene has CDR1 MNHEY and CDR2 SMNVEV (reference sequence). The V end lost 4 bases, the J end lost 7 bases, and 17 bases lay between the germline ends. The CDR3 totals 14 residues.

This clonotype was observed at least ten times. The chain carries TRBV13 and TRBJ2-7, with D possibly being TRBD1 (6 bases). Trimming took off 2 bases at V and 4 bases at J, with 15 bases between the two ends. CDR3 length: 15 amino acids. Germline V gene data show CDR1 as PRHDT and CDR2 as FYEKMQ (reference sequence). CDR3 amino acids: CASSLRGSPEYEQYF. The CDR3 DNA sequence: TGTGCCAGCAGCTTAAGGGGGTCCCCCGAGTACGAGCAGTACTTC.

The chain links TRBV29-1 to TRBJ2-5; D uncertain. Between the trimmed V and J ends, which lost 3 bases and 5 bases, there was a span of 13 bases. CDR1 SQVTM and CDR2 ANQGSEA come from the germline V gene. The CDR3 has 13 residues. Here the CDR3 reads CSVETRRLETQYF. CDR3 in DNA: TGCAGCGTTGAGACCAGGAGACTGGAGACCCAGTACTTC.